This TCR beta chain derives from a study of T cell responses to AZD1222 COVID-19 vaccine. Whole-study findings and limits: Females outnumbered males among donors, who were mostly white British; clonal diversity was possibly underestimated. Baseline seropositivity characterized only six AZD1222 recipients.

The table came from immunoSEQ multiplex PCR; TCRdb's copy has only in-frame clones and leaves some out. This table holds tens of thousands of clones, 86% found once. With regard to this clone: Its antigen is currently unknown.

The CDR3 runs to 12 residues. Trimming removed 5 bases at V and 5 bases at J, with 9 bases between. Germline V lookup: CDR1 LNHDA, CDR2 SQIVND (reference sequence). The chain uses TRBV19 and TRBJ1-2; D is ambiguous. The receptor was isolated from an adult in good health. The source was peripheral blood, collected on day 0 of AZD1222 vaccination. DNA for the CDR3: TGTGCCAGTAGTCACTCCCGGTATGGCTACACCTTC. It specifies CASSHSRYGYTF.